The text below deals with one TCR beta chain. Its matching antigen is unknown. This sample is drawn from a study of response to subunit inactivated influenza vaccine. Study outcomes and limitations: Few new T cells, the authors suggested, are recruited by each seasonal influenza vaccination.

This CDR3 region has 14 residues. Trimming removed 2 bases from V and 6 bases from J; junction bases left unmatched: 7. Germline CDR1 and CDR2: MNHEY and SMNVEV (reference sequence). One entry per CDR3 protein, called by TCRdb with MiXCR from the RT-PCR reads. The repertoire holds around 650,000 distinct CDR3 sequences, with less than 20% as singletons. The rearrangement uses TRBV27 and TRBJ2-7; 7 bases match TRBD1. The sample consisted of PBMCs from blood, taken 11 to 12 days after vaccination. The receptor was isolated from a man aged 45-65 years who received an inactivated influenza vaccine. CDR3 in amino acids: CASSLRQGRSEQYF. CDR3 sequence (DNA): TGTGCCAGCAGTTTACGACAGGGTAGGAGCGAGCAGTACTTC.